This T cell receptor beta chain was obtained from a study of T cells in Graves' hyperthyroidism and ophthalmopathy. Whole-study results and caveats: Peripheral blood also featured most of the thyroid clonotypes expanded above 0.001.

These patients, aged 18 to 65, had recently diagnosed hyperthyroidism lasting under 2 months. PBMCs were obtained from 9 to 10 ml fresh peripheral blood. Comments on this clonotype: The antigen is not known.

The investigators amplified TCR beta CDR3 regions from RNA transcripts. A set of HTBI primers served as the primers for a first-round RT-PCR of the TCR CDR3. One entry per CDR3 protein results from TCRdb running MiXCR on the multiplex PCR reads. The sample gives some 720,000 distinct CDR3 sequences, approximately 16% of which show up once; about 8.4% is in the top ten. Sequencing was performed on blood. This receptor was obtained from a young man with Graves' hyperthyroidism.

The CDR3 sequence: CASTTGPGTNYGYTF. CDR3 sequence (DNA): TGTGCCAGCACTACCGGGCCCGGGACCAACTATGGCTACACCTTC. The chain links TRBV7-2 to TRBJ1-2; D perhaps matches TRBD1 (5 bases). CDR1 SGHTA and CDR2 FQGNSA come from the germline V gene. The V and J ends lost 7 bases and 2 bases respectively, with 17 bases between them. The CDR3 is 15 residues long.